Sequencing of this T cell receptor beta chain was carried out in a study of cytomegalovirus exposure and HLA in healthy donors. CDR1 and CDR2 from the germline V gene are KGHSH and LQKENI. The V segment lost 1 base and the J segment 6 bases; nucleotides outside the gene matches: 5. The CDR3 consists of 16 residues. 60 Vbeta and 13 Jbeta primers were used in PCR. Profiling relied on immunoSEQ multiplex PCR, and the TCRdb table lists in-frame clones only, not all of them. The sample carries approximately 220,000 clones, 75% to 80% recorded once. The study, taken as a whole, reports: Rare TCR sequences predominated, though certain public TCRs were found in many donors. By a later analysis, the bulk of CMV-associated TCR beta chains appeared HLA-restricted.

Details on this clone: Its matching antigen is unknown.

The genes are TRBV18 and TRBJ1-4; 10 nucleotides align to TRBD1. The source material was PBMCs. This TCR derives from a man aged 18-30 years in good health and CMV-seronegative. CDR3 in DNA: TGTGCCAGCTCACCACGGACAGGGGGACGCGATGAAAAACTGTTTTTT. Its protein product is CASSPRTGGRDEKLFF.